This is a list of T cell receptor beta chains from one sample in a study of T cells in Graves' hyperthyroidism and ophthalmopathy. TCRdb ran MiXCR on the multiplex PCR reads and lists one entry per CDR3 protein. In the table there are 480,000 or so distinct CDR3 sequences, approximately 49% of which are singletons. The source material was peripheral blood or thyroid tissue (not recorded which). The receptors derive from an adult woman with Graves' disease, either hyperthyroidism or ophthalmopathy (not recorded which). Both conserved end residues are part of each CDR3. A D gene is named only where the DNA matches it firmly. Clone size appears in some rows only: once, few, many, or a class for an expanded clone.

D: -
size: -
V: TRBV7-9
J: TRBJ1-2
DNA: TGTGCCAGCAGATATGGAGAGTCTGGTGGCTACACCTTC
CDR3: CASRYGESGGYTF

D: TRBD1
size: many
V: TRBV5-6
J: TRBJ1-2
DNA: TGTGCCAGCAGAGAAACCGCCGGGACAGTCTATGGCTACACCTTC
CDR3: CASRETAGTVYGYTF

D: -
size: -
V: TRBV7-9
J: TRBJ1-1
DNA: TGTGCCAGCAGCCCCCCTTCGGGTTCTTTT
CDR3: CASSPPSGSF

D: -
size: many
V: TRBV2
J: TRBJ1-2
DNA: TGTGCCAGCAGCGCCGACTCGGTCAGGGGACGGAATGGCTACACCTTC
CDR3: CASSADSVRGRNGYTF

D: -
size: -
V: TRBV12-3/TRBV12-4
J: TRBJ1-2
DNA: TGTGCCAGCGCAAGAGGGAAGAACTATGGCTACACCTTC
CDR3: CASARGKNYGYTF

D: TRBD2
size: -
V: TRBV7-8
J: TRBJ2-1
DNA: TGTGCCAGCAGCCCACGGACTAGCGGGAGGAACAATGAGCAGTTCTTC
CDR3: CASSPRTSGRNNEQFF

D: -
size: -
V: TRBV11-2
J: TRBJ2-5
DNA: TGTGCCAGCAGCTACACCCCAGGCTGGGGGACCCAGTACTTC
CDR3: CASSYTPGWGTQYF

D: -
size: many
V: TRBV20-1
J: TRBJ2-7
DNA: TGCAGTGCTAGAGTTTTAGGGCGTAACTACGAGCAGTACTTC
CDR3: CSARVLGRNYEQYF

D: TRBD1
size: -
V: TRBV7-3
J: TRBJ1-3
DNA: TGCGCCAGCAGGGGGACGTCTGGAAACACCATATATTTT
CDR3: CASRGTSGNTIYF

D: TRBD2
size: many
V: TRBV20-1
J: TRBJ2-2
DNA: TGCAGTGCTCCCGGGCTAGCGGGGGACCCCGGGGAGCTGTTTTTT
CDR3: CSAPGLAGDPGELFF

D: -
size: -
V: TRBV14
J: TRBJ2-7
DNA: TGTGCCAGCAGCGTAGTGGGGAAGGACGAGCAGTACTTC
CDR3: CASSVVGKDEQYF

D: -
size: -
V: TRBV2
J: TRBJ1-1
DNA: TGTGCCAGCAGCCAAAAGTGGAACACTGAAGCTTTCTTT
CDR3: CASSQKWNTEAFF

D: -
size: few
V: TRBV15
J: TRBJ1-2
DNA: TGTGCCACCAGCAGAGCTCGACAGAGCGATTGGGAAAATCACGTGTATGGCTACACCTTC
CDR3: CATSRARQSDWENHVYGYTF

D: -
size: many
V: TRBV7-2
J: TRBJ2-7
DNA: TGTGCCAGCAGCTTTACGTCAGCTTCTTCCTACGAGCAGTACTTC
CDR3: CASSFTSASSYEQYF

D: TRBD1
size: many
V: TRBV7-9
J: TRBJ1-1
DNA: TGTGCCAAACTAGGGGACAGGGGGAACACTGAAGCTTTCTTT
CDR3: CAKLGDRGNTEAFF

D: -
size: -
V: TRBV14
J: TRBJ1-2
DNA: TGTGCCAGCAGCCAAGTAGTGTCTCCCTATGGCTACACCTTC
CDR3: CASSQVVSPYGYTF

D: -
size: -
V: TRBV7-6
J: TRBJ2-5
DNA: TGTGCCAGCAGCTTAGCCCGGGCCAGGGGACAAGAGACCCAGTACTTC
CDR3: CASSLARARGQETQYF

D: -
size: -
V: TRBV7-6
J: TRBJ1-3
DNA: TGTGCCAGCACCCACTCGAGCTCTGGAAACACCATATATTTT
CDR3: CASTHSSSGNTIYF

D: -
size: once
V: TRBV2
J: TRBJ1-4
DNA: TGTGCCAGCAGTGAATCACTGGGGATGGTGTTTTTT
CDR3: CASSESLGMVFF

D: -
size: many
V: TRBV9
J: TRBJ2-3
DNA: TGTGCCAGCAGCGCAGACCCCGGGACACTCCATTTTACGCAGTATTTT
CDR3: CASSADPGTLHFTQYF

D: -
size: -
V: TRBV19
J: TRBJ2-7
DNA: TGTGCCAGTAGTATTAAGGGGCAGGCGGACTACGAGCAGTACTTC
CDR3: CASSIKGQADYEQYF

D: -
size: -
V: TRBV7-9
J: TRBJ1-1
DNA: TGTGCCAGCAGCTTTGGGGGCGACGAGAACACTGAAGCTTTCTTT
CDR3: CASSFGGDENTEAFF

D: -
size: -
V: TRBV10-3
J: TRBJ1-2
DNA: TGTGCCATCAGTGCTGGGCAGGGGGGCTACACCTTC
CDR3: CAISAGQGGYTF

D: -
size: few
V: TRBV29-1
J: TRBJ1-2
DNA: TGCAGCGTTGCGGCTGGCTACACCTTC
CDR3: CSVAAGYTF

D: TRBD1
size: -
V: TRBV20-1
J: TRBJ1-6
DNA: TGCAGTGCTCCGAGACAGGGCAATAATTCACCCCTCCACTTT
CDR3: CSAPRQGNNSPLHF

D: -
size: -
V: TRBV7-2
J: TRBJ2-7
DNA: TGTGCCAGCAGCCTTACAGTGACCTACGAGCAGTACTTC
CDR3: CASSLTVTYEQYF

D: TRBD1
size: -
V: TRBV7-9
J: TRBJ2-2
DNA: TGTGCCAGCAGCCACCGGGACAGGGAGGGCGGGGAGCTGTTTTTT
CDR3: CASSHRDREGGELFF

D: -
size: -
V: TRBV6-5
J: TRBJ1-3
DNA: TGTGCCAGCAGTTACTCAGGGTACTCCCGCTCTGGAAACACCATATATTTT
CDR3: CASSYSGYSRSGNTIYF

D: -
size: few
V: TRBV25-1
J: TRBJ2-6
DNA: TGTGCCAGCAGTGGAAGCTTAGGAGCCAACGTCCTGACTTTC
CDR3: CASSGSLGANVLTF

D: -
size: many
V: TRBV10-3
J: TRBJ1-1
DNA: TGTGCCATCAGGAAGATTAGGGGGGAGCGGACTGAAGCTTTCTTT
CDR3: CAIRKIRGERTEAFF

D: TRBD1
size: -
V: TRBV2
J: TRBJ1-1
DNA: TGTGCCATCAGTCGGACAGGGTCGGACACTGAAGCTTTCTTT
CDR3: CAISRTGSDTEAFF

D: TRBD1
size: many
V: TRBV20-1
J: TRBJ1-5
DNA: TGCAGTGCTAGGGCGGGACAGGGCTACAATCAGCCCCAGCATTTT
CDR3: CSARAGQGYNQPQHF